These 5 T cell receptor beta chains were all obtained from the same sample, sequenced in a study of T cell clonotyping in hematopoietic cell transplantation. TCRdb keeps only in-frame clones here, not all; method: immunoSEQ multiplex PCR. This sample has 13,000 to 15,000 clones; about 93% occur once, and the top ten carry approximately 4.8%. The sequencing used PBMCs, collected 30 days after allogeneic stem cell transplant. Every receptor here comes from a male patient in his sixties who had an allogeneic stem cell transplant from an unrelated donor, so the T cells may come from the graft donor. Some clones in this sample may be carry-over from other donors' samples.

CDR3 sequence: CASSLGPPNYGYTF. In DNA form, the CDR3 reads TGTGCCAGCTCCCTGGGGCCACCTAACTATGGCTACACCTTC. The V and J genes are TRBV9 and TRBJ1-2, with TRBD1 as a possible D gene (5 bases). CDR1 is SGDLS, CDR2 YYNGEE, per germline. The CDR3 totals 14 residues. V lost 7 bases to trimming and J lost 0 bases, with 13 bases between them.

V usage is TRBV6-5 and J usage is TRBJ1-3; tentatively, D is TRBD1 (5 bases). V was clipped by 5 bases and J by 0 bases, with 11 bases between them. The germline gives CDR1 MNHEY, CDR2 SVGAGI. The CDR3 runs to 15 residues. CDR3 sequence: CASSQYRSSGNTIYF. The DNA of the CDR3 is TGTGCCAGCAGTCAATACAGGAGCTCTGGAAACACCATATATTTT.

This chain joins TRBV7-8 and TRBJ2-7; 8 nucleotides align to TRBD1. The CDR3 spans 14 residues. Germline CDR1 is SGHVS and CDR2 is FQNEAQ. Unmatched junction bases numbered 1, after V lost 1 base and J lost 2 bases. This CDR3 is CASSLEQGAYEQYF. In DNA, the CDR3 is TGTGCCAGCAGCTTAGAACAGGGGGCCTACGAGCAGTACTTC.

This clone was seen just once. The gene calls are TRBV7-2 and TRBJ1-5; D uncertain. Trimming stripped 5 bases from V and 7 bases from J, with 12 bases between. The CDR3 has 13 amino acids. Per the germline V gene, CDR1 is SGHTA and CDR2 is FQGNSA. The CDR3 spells CASSARPAQPQHF. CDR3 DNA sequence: TGTGCCAGCAGCGCTCGCCCGGCGCAGCCCCAGCATTTT.

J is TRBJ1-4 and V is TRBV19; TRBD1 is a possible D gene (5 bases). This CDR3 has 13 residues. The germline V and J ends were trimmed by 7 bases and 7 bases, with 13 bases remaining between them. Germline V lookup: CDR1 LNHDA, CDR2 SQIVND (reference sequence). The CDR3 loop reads CASNTPGTEKLFF. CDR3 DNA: TGTGCCAGTAATACACCAGGGACTGAAAAACTGTTTTTT.